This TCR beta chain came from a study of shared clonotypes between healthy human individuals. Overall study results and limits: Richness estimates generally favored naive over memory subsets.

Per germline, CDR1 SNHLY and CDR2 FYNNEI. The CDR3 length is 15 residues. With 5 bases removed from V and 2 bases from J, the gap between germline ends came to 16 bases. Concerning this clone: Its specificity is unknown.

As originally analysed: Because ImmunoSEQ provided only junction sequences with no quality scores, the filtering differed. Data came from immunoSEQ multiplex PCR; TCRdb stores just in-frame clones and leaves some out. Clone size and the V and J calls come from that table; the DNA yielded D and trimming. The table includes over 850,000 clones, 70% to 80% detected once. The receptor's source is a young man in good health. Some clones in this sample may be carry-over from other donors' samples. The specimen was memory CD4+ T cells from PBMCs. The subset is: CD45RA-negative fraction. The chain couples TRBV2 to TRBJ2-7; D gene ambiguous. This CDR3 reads CASSPTKPKTYEQYF. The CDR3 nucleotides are TGTGCCAGCAGTCCGACCAAACCGAAAACCTACGAGCAGTACTTC. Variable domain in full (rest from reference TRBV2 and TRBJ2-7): EPEVTQTPSHQVTQMGQEVILRCVPISNHLYFYWYRQILGQKVEFLVSFYNNEISEKSEIFDDQFSVERPDGSNFTLKIRSTKLEDSAMYFCASSPTKPKTYEQYFGPGTRLTVT.